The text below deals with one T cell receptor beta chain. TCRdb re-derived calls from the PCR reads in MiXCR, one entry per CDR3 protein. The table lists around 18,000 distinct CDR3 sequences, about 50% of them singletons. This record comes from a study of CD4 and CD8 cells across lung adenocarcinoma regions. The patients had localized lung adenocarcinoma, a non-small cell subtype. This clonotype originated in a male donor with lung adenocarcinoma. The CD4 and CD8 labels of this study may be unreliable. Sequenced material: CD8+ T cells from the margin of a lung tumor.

Here the CDR3 DNA reads TGTGCCAGCAGTGCGGGGCTAGGGGCCAAAAACACGCAGTACTTC. Protein sequence: CASSAGLGAKNTQYF. V is TRBV6-1 and J is TRBJ2-1, with D possibly called TRBD1 or TRBD2 (5 bases each). The assigned J gene may be wrong: the sequence end matches TRBJ2-7 better. Germline CDR1 reads MNHNS; CDR2 reads SASEGT. This CDR3 comprises 15 residues.